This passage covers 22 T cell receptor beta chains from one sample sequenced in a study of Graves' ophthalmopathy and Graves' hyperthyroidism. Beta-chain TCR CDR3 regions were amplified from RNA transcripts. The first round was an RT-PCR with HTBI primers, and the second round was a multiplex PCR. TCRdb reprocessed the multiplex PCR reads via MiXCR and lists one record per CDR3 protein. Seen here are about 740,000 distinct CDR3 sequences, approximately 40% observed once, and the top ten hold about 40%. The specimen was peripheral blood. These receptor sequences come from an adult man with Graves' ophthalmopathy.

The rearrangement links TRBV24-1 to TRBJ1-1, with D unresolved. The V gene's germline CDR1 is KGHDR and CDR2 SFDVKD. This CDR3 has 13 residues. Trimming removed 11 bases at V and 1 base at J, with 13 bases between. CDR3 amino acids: CASQVTSNTEAFF. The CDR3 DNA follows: TGTGCCAGCCAGGTTACCTCGAACACTGAAGCTTTCTTT.

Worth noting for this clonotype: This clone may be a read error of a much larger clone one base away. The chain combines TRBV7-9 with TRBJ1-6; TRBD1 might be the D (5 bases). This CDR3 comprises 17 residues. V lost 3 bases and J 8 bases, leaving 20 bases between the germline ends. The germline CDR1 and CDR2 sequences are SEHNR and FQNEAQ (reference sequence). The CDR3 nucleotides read TGTGCCAGCAGCTTCGATCTGGAGGGGTACGGCGATTCACCCCTCCACTTT. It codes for CASSFDLEGYGDSPLHF. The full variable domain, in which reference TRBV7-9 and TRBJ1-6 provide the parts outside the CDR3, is DTGVSQNPRHKITKRGQNVTFRCDPISEHNRLYWYRQTLGQGPEFLTYFQNEAQLEKSRLLSDRFSAERPKGSFSTLEIQRTEQGDSAMYLCASSFDLEGYGDSPLHFGNGTRLTVT.

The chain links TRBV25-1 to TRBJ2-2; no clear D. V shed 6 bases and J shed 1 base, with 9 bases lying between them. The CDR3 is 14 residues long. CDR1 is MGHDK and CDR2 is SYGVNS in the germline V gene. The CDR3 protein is CASSLKWNTGELFF. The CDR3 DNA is TGTGCCAGCAGCTTAAAGTGGAACACCGGGGAGCTGTTTTTT.

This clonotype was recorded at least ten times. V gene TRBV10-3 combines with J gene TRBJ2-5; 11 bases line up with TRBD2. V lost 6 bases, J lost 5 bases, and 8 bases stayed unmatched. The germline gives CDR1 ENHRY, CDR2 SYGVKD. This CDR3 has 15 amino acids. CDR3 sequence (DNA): TGTGCCATCAGGATGACTAGCGGGGCTTCGGAGACCCAGTACTTC. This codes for CAIRMTSGASETQYF.

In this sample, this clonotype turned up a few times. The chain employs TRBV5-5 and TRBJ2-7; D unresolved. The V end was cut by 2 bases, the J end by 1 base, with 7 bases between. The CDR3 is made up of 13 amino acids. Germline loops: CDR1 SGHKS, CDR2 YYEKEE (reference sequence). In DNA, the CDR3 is TGTGCCAGCAGCTTTGCCGCTTCCTACGAGCAGTACTTC. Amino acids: CASSFAASYEQYF.

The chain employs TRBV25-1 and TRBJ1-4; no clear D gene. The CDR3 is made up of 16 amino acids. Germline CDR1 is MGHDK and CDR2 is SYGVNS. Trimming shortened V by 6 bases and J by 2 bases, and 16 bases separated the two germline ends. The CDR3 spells CASSQDGVPTNEKLFF. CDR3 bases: TGTGCCAGCAGCCAAGACGGGGTCCCGACTAATGAAAAACTGTTTTTT.

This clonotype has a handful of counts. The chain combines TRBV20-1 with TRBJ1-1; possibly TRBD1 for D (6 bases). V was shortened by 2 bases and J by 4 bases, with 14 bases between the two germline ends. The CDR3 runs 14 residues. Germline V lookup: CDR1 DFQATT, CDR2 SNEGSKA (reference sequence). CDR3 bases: TGCAGTGCTAGACCCAGGGGCCCCAGCACTGAAGCTTTCTTT. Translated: CSARPRGPSTEAFF.

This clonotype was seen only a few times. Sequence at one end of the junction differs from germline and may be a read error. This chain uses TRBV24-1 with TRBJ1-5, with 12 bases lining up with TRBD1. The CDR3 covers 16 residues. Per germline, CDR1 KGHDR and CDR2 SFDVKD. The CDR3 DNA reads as TGTGCCAGCAGTCCCCGGGGACAGGGGGCCGCTCAGCCCCAGCATTTT. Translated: CASSPRGQGAAQPQHF.

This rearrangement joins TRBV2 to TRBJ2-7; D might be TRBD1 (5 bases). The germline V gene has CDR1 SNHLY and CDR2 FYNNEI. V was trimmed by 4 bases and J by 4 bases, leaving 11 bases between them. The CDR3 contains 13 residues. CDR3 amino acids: CASSVRQTYEQYF. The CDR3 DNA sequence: TGTGCCAGCAGTGTGAGACAGACTTACGAGCAGTACTTC.

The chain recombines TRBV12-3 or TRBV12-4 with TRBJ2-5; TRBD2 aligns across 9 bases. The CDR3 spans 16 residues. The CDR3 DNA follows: TGTGCTAGTGGTGGTCGGGGGCGGGGGGGCCGCGAGACCCAGTACTTC. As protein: CASGGRGRGGRETQYF.

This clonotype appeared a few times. CDR3 protein: CAWSVQGLNVLTF. CDR3 sequence (DNA): TGTGCCTGGAGTGTACAAGGGCTCAACGTCCTGACTTTC. The chain has TRBV9 and TRBJ2-6; D ambiguous. CDR3 size: 13 residues. The V end lost 10 bases, the J end lost 9 bases, and 17 bases lay between the germline ends. Germline assignment: CDR1 SGDLS and CDR2 YYNGEE.

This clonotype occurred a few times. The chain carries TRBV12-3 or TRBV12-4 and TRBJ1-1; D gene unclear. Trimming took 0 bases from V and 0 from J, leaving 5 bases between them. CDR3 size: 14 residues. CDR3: CASSLALMNTEAFF. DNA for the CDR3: TGTGCCAGCAGTTTAGCGCTGATGAACACTGAAGCTTTCTTT.

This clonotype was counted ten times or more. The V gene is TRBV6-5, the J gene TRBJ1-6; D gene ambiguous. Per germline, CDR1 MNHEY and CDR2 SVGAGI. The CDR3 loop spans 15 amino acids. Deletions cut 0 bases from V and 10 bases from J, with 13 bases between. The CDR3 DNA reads TGTGCCAGCAGTTACTCTGCCATTTCTGGGTCACCCCTCCACTTT. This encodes CASSYSAISGSPLHF.

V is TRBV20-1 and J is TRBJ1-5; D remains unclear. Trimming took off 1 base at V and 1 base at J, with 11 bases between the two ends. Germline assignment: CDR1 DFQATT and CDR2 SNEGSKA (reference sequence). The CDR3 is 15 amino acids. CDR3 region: CSARVGGASNQPQHF. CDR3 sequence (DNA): TGCAGTGCTAGAGTAGGAGGCGCGAGCAATCAGCCCCAGCATTTT.

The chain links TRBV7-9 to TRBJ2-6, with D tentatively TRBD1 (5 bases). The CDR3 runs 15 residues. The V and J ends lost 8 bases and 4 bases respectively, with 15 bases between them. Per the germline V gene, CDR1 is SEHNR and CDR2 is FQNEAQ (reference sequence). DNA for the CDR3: TGTGCCAGCTCCCAGGGTGTTTCCGGGGCCAACGTCCTGACTTTC. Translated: CASSQGVSGANVLTF.

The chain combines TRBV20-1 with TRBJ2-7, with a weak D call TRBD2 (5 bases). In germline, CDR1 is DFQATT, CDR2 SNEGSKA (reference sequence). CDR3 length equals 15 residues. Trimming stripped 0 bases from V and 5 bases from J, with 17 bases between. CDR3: CSARDAKEERNEQYF. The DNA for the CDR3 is TGCAGTGCTAGAGATGCGAAGGAGGAGCGGAACGAGCAGTACTTC.

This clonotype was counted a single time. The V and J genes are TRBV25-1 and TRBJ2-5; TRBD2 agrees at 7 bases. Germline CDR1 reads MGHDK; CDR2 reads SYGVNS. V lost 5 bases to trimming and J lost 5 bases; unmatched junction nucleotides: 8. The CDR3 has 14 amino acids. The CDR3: CASSQRGGAETQYF. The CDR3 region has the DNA TGTGCCAGCAGTCAGCGGGGTGGCGCGGAGACCCAGTACTTC.

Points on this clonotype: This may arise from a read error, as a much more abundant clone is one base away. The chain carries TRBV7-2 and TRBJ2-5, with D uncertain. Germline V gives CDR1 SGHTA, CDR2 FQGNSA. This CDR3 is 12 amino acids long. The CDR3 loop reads CASSHSAETQHF. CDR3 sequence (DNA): TGTGCCAGCAGCCACAGTGCAGAGACCCAGCACTTC.

DNA for the CDR3: TGTGCCAGCAGCCATGCCGACAGGGGCGAGCAGTACTTC. Translated: CASSHADRGEQYF. The V gene is TRBV3-1, the J gene TRBJ2-7, with TRBD1 matching over 8 bases. The CDR3 has 13 amino acids. Germline trimming cut 3 bases from V and 6 bases from J; bases unmatched to any gene: 4. Germline CDR1 reads LGHDT; CDR2 reads YNNKEL (reference sequence).

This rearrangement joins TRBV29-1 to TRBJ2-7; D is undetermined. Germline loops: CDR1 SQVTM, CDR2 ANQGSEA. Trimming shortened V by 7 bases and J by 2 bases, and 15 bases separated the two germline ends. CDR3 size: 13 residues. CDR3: CSAQISTAYEQYF. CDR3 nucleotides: TGCAGCGCTCAGATCTCTACCGCCTACGAGCAGTACTTC.

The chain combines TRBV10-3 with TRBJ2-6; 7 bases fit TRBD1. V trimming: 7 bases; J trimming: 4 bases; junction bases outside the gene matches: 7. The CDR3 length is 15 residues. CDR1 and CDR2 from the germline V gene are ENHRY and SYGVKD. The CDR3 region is CAITNTGQGANVLTF. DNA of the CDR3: TGTGCCATCACTAACACGGGACAGGGGGCCAACGTCCTGACTTTC.

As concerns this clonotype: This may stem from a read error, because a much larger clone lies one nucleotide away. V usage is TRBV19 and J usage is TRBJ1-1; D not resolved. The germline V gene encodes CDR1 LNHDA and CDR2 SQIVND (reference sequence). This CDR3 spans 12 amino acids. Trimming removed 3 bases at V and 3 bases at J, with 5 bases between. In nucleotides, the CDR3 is TGTGCCAGTAGTATGAAGGACACTGAAGCTTTCTTT. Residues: CASSMKDTEAFF.